This T cell receptor beta chain appears in the sequencing data of a study of T cells in Graves' hyperthyroidism and ophthalmopathy. Regarding this clonotype: This may be a read error: a much more frequent sequence differs by one nucleotide.

It was RNA transcripts that yielded the amplified TCR beta CDR3 regions. HTBI primers were employed in a first-round RT-PCR of the TCR CDR3. TCRdb itself ran the multiplex PCR reads through MiXCR, one entry per CDR3 protein. The top ten clones hold around 19% of a sample with about 570,000 distinct CDR3 sequences, around 42% of them seen once. Germline lookup yields CDR1 SQVTM and CDR2 ANQGSEA. The CDR3 extends over 16 amino acids. This TCR came from an adult woman with Graves' disease, either hyperthyroidism or ophthalmopathy (not recorded which). This rearrangement joins TRBV29-1 to TRBJ1-1; D might be TRBD1 (5 bases). Sequencing used peripheral blood or thyroid tissue (not recorded which). The CDR3 here is CGVEIVQAGGNTEAFF. The CDR3 coding sequence is TGCGGCGTTGAAATTGTGCAGGCGGGGGGGAACACTGAAGCTTTCTTT.